This T cell receptor (beta chain) was captured in a study of OX40 agonist ivuxolimab in advanced cancers. As for the study in general: The eligibility criteria allowed prior anti-PD-1, anti-PD-L1 or anti-CTLA-4 therapy, and approximately 42% had some.

Assay: immunoSEQ multiplex PCR; the TCRdb copy retains only in-frame clones and omits some. In the table there are more than 40,000 clones, 80% to 90% of which are singletons. V dropped 0 bases and J dropped 0 bases, with 18 bases sitting between them. CDR1 and CDR2 from the germline V gene are SGDLS and YYNGEE. This CDR3 region has 19 residues. V gene TRBV9 combines with J gene TRBJ2-2, with D tentatively TRBD2 (5 bases). This sequence originates from an adult with an advanced solid tumor such as melanoma, head and neck, liver or kidney cancer. The sequencing used CD4+ or CD8+ T cells sorted from blood, collected in a trial of the OX40 agonist ivuxolimab. The CDR3 is CASSVGSGRLLANTGELFF. The CDR3 nucleotides are TGTGCCAGCAGCGTAGGAAGCGGTCGACTCTTAGCGAACACCGGGGAGCTGTTTTTT. The variable domain in full, with the rest retrieved from reference TRBV9 and TRBJ2-2, is DSGVTQTPKHLITATGQRVTLRCSPRSGDLSVYWYQQSLDQGLQFLIQYYNGEERAKGNILERFSAQQFPDLHSELNLSSLELGDSALYFCASSVGSGRLLANTGELFFGEGSRLTVL.